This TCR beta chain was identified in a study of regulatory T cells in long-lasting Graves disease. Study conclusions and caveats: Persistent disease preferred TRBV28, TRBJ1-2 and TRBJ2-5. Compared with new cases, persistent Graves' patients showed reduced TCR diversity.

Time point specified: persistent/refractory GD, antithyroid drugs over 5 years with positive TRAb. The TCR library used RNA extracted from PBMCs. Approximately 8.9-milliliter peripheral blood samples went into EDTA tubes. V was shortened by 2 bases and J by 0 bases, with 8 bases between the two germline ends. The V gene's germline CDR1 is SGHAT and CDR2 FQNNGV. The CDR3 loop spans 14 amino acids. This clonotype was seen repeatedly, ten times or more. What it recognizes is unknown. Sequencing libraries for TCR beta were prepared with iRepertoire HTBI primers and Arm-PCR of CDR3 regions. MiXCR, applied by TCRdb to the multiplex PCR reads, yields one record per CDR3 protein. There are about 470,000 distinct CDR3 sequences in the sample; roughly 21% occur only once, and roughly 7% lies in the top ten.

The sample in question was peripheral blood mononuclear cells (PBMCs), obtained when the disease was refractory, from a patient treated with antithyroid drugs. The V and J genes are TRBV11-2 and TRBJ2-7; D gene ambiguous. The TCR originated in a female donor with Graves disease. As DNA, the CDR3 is TGTGCCAGCAGCTTACGTCCGGACTCCTACGAGCAGTACTTC. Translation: CASSLRPDSYEQYF.